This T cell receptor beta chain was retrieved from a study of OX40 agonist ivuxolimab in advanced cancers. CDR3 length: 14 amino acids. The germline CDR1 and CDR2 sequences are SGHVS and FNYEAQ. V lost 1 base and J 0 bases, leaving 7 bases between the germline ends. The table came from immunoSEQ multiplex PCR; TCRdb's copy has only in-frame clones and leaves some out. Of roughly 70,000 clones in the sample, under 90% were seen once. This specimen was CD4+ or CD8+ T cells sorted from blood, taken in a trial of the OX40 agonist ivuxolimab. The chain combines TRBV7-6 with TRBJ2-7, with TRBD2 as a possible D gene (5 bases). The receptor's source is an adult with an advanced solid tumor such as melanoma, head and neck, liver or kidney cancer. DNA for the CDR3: TGTGCCAGCAGCTTAGAGGCGGGCTCCTACGAGCAGTACTTC. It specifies CASSLEAGSYEQYF.